This TCR beta chain was recorded in a study of T-cell reconstitution after alpha-beta-depleted transplantation in children. It was with unique molecular identifiers that the TCRbeta library was prepared. Via MiXCR, TCRdb re-called the PCR reads, giving one row per CDR3 protein. The sample consists of roughly 250,000 distinct CDR3 sequences, roughly 7.7% of them appearing once. Whole-study findings and limits: Where alpha-beta T cells came from about two months after transplant was reportedly several hundred expanded graft clones. Diversity and T-cell counts at one year after transplant derived mostly from new T cells.

CDR3 length: 16 residues. CDR1 is SGHRS and CDR2 is YFSETQ in the germline V gene. Between the trimmed V and J ends, which lost 1 base and 5 bases, there was a span of 17 bases. On this clonotype itself: Its antigen remains unidentified.

The source of this sequence is a male patient younger than 18 who had a stem cell transplant for acute lymphoblastic leukemia, so the T cells may come from the graft donor. This sample comprised PBMCs, mostly from graft donor cells, obtained 180 days after TCRalphabeta/CD19-depleted stem cell transplant. J is TRBJ2-3 and V is TRBV5-1; D is perhaps TRBD2 (7 bases). As DNA, the CDR3 is TGCGCCAGCAGCTTGAGGGGGGGGGGCCCGGGAGATACGCAGTATTTT. Encoded protein: CASSLRGGGPGDTQYF.